Listed here are 21 T cell receptor beta chains from one sample, sequenced in a study of cytomegalovirus exposure and HLA in healthy donors. PCR amplification relied on 60 Vbeta primers (plus 13 Jbeta primers). Some clones are missing from TCRdb's copy, which holds only in-frame ones; the method was immunoSEQ multiplex PCR. The table lists 130,000 or so clones. Material: PBMCs. All receptors derive from a woman aged 18-29 years in good health and CMV-seronegative.

The chain is built from TRBV5-1 and TRBJ2-2; 7 nucleotides align to TRBD2. CDR1 and CDR2 from the germline V gene are SGHRS and YFSETQ. V lost 4 bases, J lost 5 bases, and 5 bases stayed unmatched. This CDR3 has 14 residues. CDR3 DNA sequence: TGCGCCAGCAGCCCAACTAGCGAGACCGGGGAGCTGTTTTTT. It encodes CASSPTSETGELFF.

This rearrangement joins TRBV29-1 to TRBJ2-1, with unresolved D. Per the germline V gene, CDR1 is SQVTM and CDR2 is ANQGSEA. The germline V and J ends were trimmed by 5 bases and 8 bases, with 7 bases remaining between them. The length of the CDR3 is 10 residues. The CDR3, as DNA: TGCAGCGTTCGAGTACATGAGCAGTTCTTC. It encodes CSVRVHEQFF.

CDR3 protein: CASSLDRGLYTDTQYF. The DNA for the CDR3 is TGTGCCAGCAGCTTGGATAGGGGACTGTATACAGATACGCAGTATTTT. J is TRBJ2-3 and V is TRBV5-6; D might be TRBD2 (6 bases). Germline V lookup: CDR1 SGHDT, CDR2 YYEEEE. The CDR3 consists of 16 residues. Trimming cost V 0 bases and J 3 bases, with 14 bases left between them.

The rearrangement links TRBV7-9 to TRBJ2-4; TRBD1 agrees at 7 bases. Looked up from germline, CDR1 is SEHNR and CDR2 is FQNEAQ (reference sequence). V trimming: 0 bases; J trimming: 0 bases; junction bases outside the gene matches: 5. CDR3 length equals 17 residues. The CDR3 here is CASSLAQGILAKNIQYF. CDR3 in DNA: TGTGCCAGCAGCTTAGCACAGGGGATCTTAGCCAAAAACATTCAGTACTTC. The full variable domain, in which reference TRBV7-9 and TRBJ2-4 provide the parts outside the CDR3, is DTGVSQNPRHKITKRGQNVTFRCDPISEHNRLYWYRQTLGQGPEFLTYFQNEAQLEKSRLLSDRFSAERPKGSFSTLEIQRTEQGDSAMYLCASSLAQGILAKNIQYFGAGTRLSVL.

The chain has TRBV6-5 and TRBJ1-2; perhaps TRBD1 as D (6 bases). Trimming pared 4 bases from V and 8 bases from J, leaving 17 bases between. The CDR3 is 14 residues long. Germline V CDR1 and CDR2: MNHEY, SVGAGI. The CDR3 DNA is TGTGCCAGCAGTTTGTCACAGGGACGGTTGGGCTACACCTTC. Protein: CASSLSQGRLGYTF.

The chain employs TRBV7-9 and TRBJ2-2; possibly TRBD2 for D (5 bases). Germline loops: CDR1 SEHNR, CDR2 FQNEAQ (reference sequence). The V and J ends lost 5 bases and 4 bases respectively, with 17 bases between them. The CDR3 extends over 16 amino acids. CDR3 amino acids: CASSHFRAGRTGELFF. In DNA form, the CDR3 reads TGTGCCAGCAGCCACTTCCGGGCGGGCCGCACCGGGGAGCTGTTTTTT.

The chain carries TRBV6-1 and TRBJ1-2; D may be TRBD1 (6 bases). Trimming removed 5 bases at V and 6 bases at J, with 19 bases between. Germline V gene sequence: CDR1 MNHNS, CDR2 SASEGT. The CDR3 is 15 residues long. In DNA, the CDR3 is TGTGCCAGCAGTACCCGCGGGGGCGCAGGAAATGGCTACACCTTC. This gives the protein CASSTRGGAGNGYTF.

The genes are TRBV7-3 and TRBJ2-2; 7 bases are a match to TRBD2. This CDR3 is 13 amino acids long. Trimming at V came to 4 bases and at J to 6 bases, leaving 2 bases not matched to a gene. From germline, CDR1 is SGHTA and CDR2 FQGTGA. The CDR3 bases are TGTGCCAGCAGCTCGGGGGGAGCCGGGGAGCTGTTTTTT. The encoded protein is CASSSGGAGELFF.

CDR3 coding DNA: TGTGCCAGCAGTGAATATTTTCCAACGGGCTCTGGGGCCAACGTCCTGACTTTC. Translated, it gives CASSEYFPTGSGANVLTF. V gene TRBV25-1 combines with J gene TRBJ2-6; D uncertain. The CDR3 has 18 amino acids. V dropped 0 bases and J dropped 0 bases, with 12 bases sitting between them. Germline CDR1 is MGHDK and CDR2 is SYGVNS.

The rearrangement uses TRBV9 and TRBJ2-3; 8 nucleotides match TRBD2. Looked up from germline, CDR1 is SGDLS and CDR2 is YYNGEE. The CDR3 has 17 residues. The junction had 14 bases not matched to a gene; V was cut back by 4 bases and J by 4 bases. CDR3 amino acids: CASSFSRSGMGADTQYF. CDR3 coding DNA: TGTGCCAGCAGCTTCTCACGTAGCGGGATGGGGGCAGATACGCAGTATTTT.

The J gene is TRBJ1-1, the V gene TRBV4-2, with TRBD1 matching over 10 bases. The V gene end was trimmed by 5 bases and the J gene end by 6 bases; junction bases not matched to a gene: 6. This CDR3 contains 14 residues. Germline CDR1 and CDR2: LGHNA and YNFKEQ. In DNA, the CDR3 is TGTGCCAGCAGCTCCGGGGACAGGGGATCTGAAGCTTTCTTT. Its protein product is CASSSGDRGSEAFF.

The V gene is TRBV5-1, the J gene TRBJ2-4; D is unresolved. Germline values: CDR1 SGHRS, CDR2 YFSETQ. V dropped 4 bases and J dropped 7 bases, with 15 bases sitting between them. The CDR3 has 14 amino acids. CDR3 residues: CASSPTGGLNIQYF. The CDR3 region has the DNA TGCGCCAGCAGCCCCACTGGTGGGCTGAACATTCAGTACTTC.

The chain couples TRBV5-1 to TRBJ2-5; D gene unclear. Trimming removed 0 bases from V and 5 bases from J, with 17 bases in between. CDR1 and CDR2 (germline): SGHRS, YFSETQ. This CDR3 is 16 amino acids long. The CDR3 DNA follows: TGCGCCAGCAGCTTGGGTCTCACCGAGATTATTGAGACCCAGTACTTC. Protein sequence: CASSLGLTEIIETQYF. Complete variable domain (other parts from reference TRBV5-1 and TRBJ2-5): KAGVTQTPRYLIKTRGQQVTLSCSPISGHRSVSWYQQTPGQGLQFLFEYFSETQRNKGNFPGRFSGRQFSNSRSEMNVSTLELGDSALYLCASSLGLTEIIETQYFGPGTRLLVL.

The gene calls are TRBV10-3 and TRBJ2-3; D not certain. The CDR3 runs 14 residues. CDR1 is ENHRY and CDR2 is SYGVKD in the germline V gene. Deletions cut 6 bases from V and 2 bases from J, with 12 bases between. The CDR3 spells CAIRRGLNTDTQYF. CDR3 sequence (DNA): TGTGCCATCAGGCGAGGCCTGAACACAGATACGCAGTATTTT.

The chain has TRBV2 and TRBJ1-4, with no clear D. Germline V lookup: CDR1 SNHLY, CDR2 FYNNEI. V shed 1 base and J shed 8 bases, with 5 bases lying between them. The CDR3 extends over 12 amino acids. CDR3 DNA sequence: TGTGCCAGCAGTGAAGTGGGCGAAAAACTGTTTTTT. This translates into CASSEVGEKLFF.

The rearrangement uses TRBV19 and TRBJ1-2, with 7 bases that match TRBD1. The CDR3 has 15 amino acids. Unmatched junction bases numbered 8, after V lost 3 bases and J lost 4 bases. Germline-derived CDR1 and CDR2 are LNHDA and SQIVND (reference sequence). In DNA form, the CDR3 reads TGTGCCAGTAGTATTTTGGTGACAGGGTCCTATGGCTACACCTTC. Amino acid sequence: CASSILVTGSYGYTF.

The J gene is TRBJ1-5, the V gene TRBV19, with D perhaps TRBD1 (6 bases). This CDR3 is 15 amino acids long. Germline V gives CDR1 LNHDA, CDR2 SQIVND (reference sequence). V shed 2 bases and J shed 5 bases, with 13 bases lying between them. The CDR3 region is CASSIRRQEYQPQHF. CDR3 coding DNA: TGTGCCAGTAGTATAAGGAGACAGGAATATCAGCCCCAGCATTTT.

The chain couples TRBV7-9 to TRBJ1-2; 9 bases match TRBD1. V dropped 5 bases and J dropped 10; count of bases not matched to a gene: 5. In germline, CDR1 is SEHNR, CDR2 FQNEAQ (reference sequence). This CDR3 region has 12 residues. The CDR3 loop reads CASSRGTGHYTF. For the CDR3, the DNA is TGTGCCAGCAGCAGGGGGACAGGGCACTACACCTTC.

The genes are TRBV7-9 and TRBJ2-5; 10 bases are shared with TRBD1. The CDR3 is 18 amino acids. Per germline, CDR1 SEHNR and CDR2 FQNEAQ (reference sequence). The V and J ends lost 5 bases and 3 bases, in that order; junction bases with no gene match: 15. The CDR3 sequence: CASSRLLTGGSGKETQYF. Written as DNA, the CDR3 is TGTGCCAGCAGCCGACTCCTGACAGGGGGCTCCGGGAAAGAGACCCAGTACTTC.

J is TRBJ2-7 and V is TRBV5-1; 10 positions match TRBD2. With V trimmed by 5 bases and J by 7 bases, 6 bases remained unmatched. The V gene's germline CDR1 is SGHRS and CDR2 YFSETQ. The CDR3 has 13 amino acids. CDR3 loop: CASSLAGVREQYF. The CDR3 coding sequence is TGCGCCAGCAGTCTAGCGGGAGTTAGAGAGCAGTACTTC. The full variable domain, in which reference TRBV5-1 and TRBJ2-7 provide the parts outside the CDR3, is KAGVTQTPRYLIKTRGQQVTLSCSPISGHRSVSWYQQTPGQGLQFLFEYFSETQRNKGNFPGRFSGRQFSNSRSEMNVSTLELGDSALYLCASSLAGVREQYFGPGTRLTVT.

The chain employs TRBV5-1 and TRBJ1-2, with no clear D. Trimming shortened V by 0 bases and J by 4 bases, and 13 bases separated the two germline ends. Looked up from germline, CDR1 is SGHRS and CDR2 is YFSETQ. The CDR3 contains 15 residues. CDR3 DNA sequence: TGCGCCAGCAGCTTGGCAGGCCCAAGACCCTATGGCTACACCTTC. Amino acids: CASSLAGPRPYGYTF.